This entry lists 12 T cell receptor beta chains sequenced from one sample in a study of blood T cells in healthy people across ages. A sample-barcoded 5' primer and a J-beta primer mix were used in a second PCR of roughly 7 to 11 cycles. One entry per CDR3 protein, called by TCRdb with MiXCR from the 5' RACE reads. This table has roughly 1,800,000 distinct CDR3 sequences, less than 50% appearing once. Sequencing input: blood. These receptor sequences come from a woman between 35 and 50 years old in good health.

This clonotype was recorded a few times. V usage is TRBV28 and J usage is TRBJ2-7; D is possibly TRBD1 (5 bases). V was cut by 6 bases and J by 7 bases, with 13 bases left in between. This CDR3 is 12 amino acids long. Per the germline V gene, CDR1 is MDHEN and CDR2 is SYDVKM. CDR3 region: CASRTQGREQYF. CDR3 nucleotides: TGTGCCAGCAGGACTCAGGGAAGGGAGCAGTACTTC.

The CDR3 region has the DNA TGTGCCAGCAGCCAAGATCCCGGGACAGGGTTAGCAGATACGCAGTATTTT. Encoded protein: CASSQDPGTGLADTQYF. The chain is built from TRBV4-2 and TRBJ2-3; 9 positions match TRBD1. This CDR3 contains 17 residues. The V gene's germline CDR1 is LGHNA and CDR2 YNFKEQ. With 0 bases clipped from V and 4 bases from J, the junction kept 8 bases outside the gene matches.

The rearrangement joins TRBV7-2 to TRBJ2-7; no clear D gene. V was shortened by 5 bases and J by 2 bases, with 10 bases between the two germline ends. Germline loops: CDR1 SGHTA, CDR2 FQGNSA. The CDR3 length is 13 residues. The CDR3 sequence is CASSDGIPYEQYF. In DNA, the CDR3 is TGTGCCAGCAGCGACGGAATACCCTACGAGCAGTACTTC.

The chain couples TRBV20-1 to TRBJ2-3; perhaps D is TRBD1 or TRBD2 (5 bases each). V was pared by 5 bases and J by 6 bases, with 18 bases between. From germline, CDR1 is DFQATT and CDR2 SNEGSKA (reference sequence). This CDR3 spans 14 amino acids. CDR3 coding DNA: TGCAGTGCTGGGGGTACATCTCCGACCGATACGCAGTATTTT. Encoded protein: CSAGGTSPTDTQYF.

The V and J genes are TRBV9 and TRBJ1-2; D is possibly TRBD1 (6 bases). The germline V gene has CDR1 SGDLS and CDR2 YYNGEE. The CDR3 has 15 amino acids. V was clipped by 0 bases and J by 2 bases, with 11 bases between them. The CDR3 DNA reads as TGTGCCAGCAGCGTAGACCCCGGACAGAACTATGGCTACACCTTC. It yields the protein CASSVDPGQNYGYTF. Based on the CDR3 plus reference TRBV9 and TRBJ1-2, the full variable domain is DSGVTQTPKHLITATGQRVTLRCSPRSGDLSVYWYQQSLDQGLQFLIQYYNGEERAKGNILERFSAQQFPDLHSELNLSSLELGDSALYFCASSVDPGQNYGYTFGSGTRLTVV.

This clonotype showed up just a few times. This sequence joins TRBV6-5 and TRBJ2-1, with D unclear. This CDR3 spans 13 amino acids. Trimming took off 4 bases at V and 4 bases at J, with 8 bases between the two ends. Germline values: CDR1 MNHEY, CDR2 SVGAGI. The CDR3 sequence is CASSFSIYNEQFF. The DNA for the CDR3 is TGTGCCAGCAGTTTCTCAATTTACAATGAGCAGTTCTTC.

There are a few counts of this clonotype. The gene calls are TRBV5-5 and TRBJ1-5; TRBD1 matches at 7 bases. Germline V gene data show CDR1 as SGHKS and CDR2 as YYEKEE (reference sequence). The CDR3 extends over 14 amino acids. V lost 4 bases to trimming and J lost 4 bases; unmatched junction nucleotides: 5. In DNA form, the CDR3 reads TGTGCCAGCAGCCAAGGGACAGCAAATCAGCCCCAGCATTTT. It is translated as CASSQGTANQPQHF.

The V call is TRBV4-3, the J call TRBJ1-2; D is unclear. Germline lookup yields CDR1 LGHNA and CDR2 YSLEER. The CDR3 is made up of 15 amino acids. V was shortened by 6 bases and J by 1 base, with 15 bases between the two germline ends. CDR3 in DNA: TGCGCCAGCAGTTCTCCTCAAGGCCTTAACTATGGCTACACCTTC. This sequence encodes CASSSPQGLNYGYTF.

This clonotype has just a few counts. The rearrangement links TRBV5-1 to TRBJ1-1; D might be TRBD1 (6 bases). This CDR3 comprises 14 residues. Deletions cut 4 bases from V and 7 bases from J, with 17 bases between. CDR1 is SGHRS and CDR2 is YFSETQ in the germline V gene. The CDR3 nucleotides are TGCGCCAGCAGCGGAGGAATCGGACAGTTTGAAGCTTTCTTT. Its protein is CASSGGIGQFEAFF. Full variable domain (outside the CDR3, taken from reference TRBV5-1 and TRBJ1-1): KAGVTQTPRYLIKTRGQQVTLSCSPISGHRSVSWYQQTPGQGLQFLFEYFSETQRNKGNFPGRFSGRQFSNSRSEMNVSTLELGDSALYLCASSGGIGQFEAFFGQGTRLTVV.

The chain combines TRBV7-9 with TRBJ2-3; D ambiguous. This CDR3 has 10 residues. V was pared by 11 bases and J by 2 bases, with 5 bases between. Germline CDR1 reads SEHNR; CDR2 reads FQNEAQ (reference sequence). CDR3 sequence: CASYTDTQYF. CDR3 coding DNA: TGTGCCTCCTACACAGATACGCAGTATTTT.

The chain combines TRBV7-9 with TRBJ2-3, with D unresolved. The V end lost 6 bases, the J end lost 4 bases, and 8 bases lay between the germline ends. Germline V gene sequence: CDR1 SEHNR, CDR2 FQNEAQ (reference sequence). The CDR3 contains 12 residues. This CDR3 reads CASRDGSDTQYF. DNA for the CDR3: TGTGCCAGCAGGGATGGTTCAGATACGCAGTATTTT.

The rearrangement joins TRBV5-6 to TRBJ2-4, with D maybe TRBD1 (5 bases). V dropped 4 bases and J dropped 2 bases, with 7 bases sitting between them. This CDR3 region has 13 residues. Germline V gives CDR1 SGHDT, CDR2 YYEEEE. The CDR3 spells CASSHRTKNIQYF. In nucleotides, the CDR3 is TGTGCCAGCAGCCACAGGACCAAAAACATTCAGTACTTC.